These 16 T cell receptor beta chains share one sample of origin, sequenced in a study of response to subunit inactivated influenza vaccine. TCRdb fed the RT-PCR reads into MiXCR, producing one record per CDR3 protein. In the table there are 700,000 to 900,000 distinct CDR3 sequences, 21% of which are singletons. The source was PBMCs from blood, collected 5 days after vaccination. The receptor source for this set is a man in his fifties who received an inactivated influenza vaccine.

The table lists this clonotype with a count of one. The chain uses TRBV6-1 and TRBJ2-3; 7 bases are a match to TRBD1. Germline assignment: CDR1 MNHNS and CDR2 SASEGT. The CDR3 extends over 15 amino acids. V lost 4 bases to trimming and J lost 1 base; unmatched junction nucleotides: 5. The DNA of the CDR3 is TGTGCCAGCAGTGTCCCCGGGACAGGCACAGATACGCAGTATTTT. This sequence encodes CASSVPGTGTDTQYF.

In this sample, this clonotype turned up many times. The chain employs TRBV29-1 and TRBJ1-1; D uncertain. The V gene's germline CDR1 is SQVTM and CDR2 ANQGSEA. CDR3 length: 13 residues. Trimming removed 6 bases from V and 2 bases from J, with 13 bases in between. CDR3 protein: CSVVNMANTEAFF. The CDR3 region has the DNA TGCAGCGTCGTCAACATGGCCAACACTGAAGCTTTCTTT.

This clonotype was detected a few times. The V and J genes are TRBV20-1 and TRBJ2-1, with 7 positions matching TRBD2. CDR1 and CDR2 from the germline V gene are DFQATT and SNEGSKA (reference sequence). The junction had 6 bases not matched to a gene; V was cut back by 0 bases and J by 1 base. This CDR3 is 16 amino acids long. CDR3 residues: CSARDFGGGSYNEQFF. The CDR3 nucleotides read TGCAGTGCTAGAGATTTCGGGGGAGGGTCCTACAATGAGCAGTTCTTC.

This chain links TRBV20-1 with TRBJ2-3; 12 bases map to TRBD2. The CDR3 sequence is 15 residues long. The germline gives CDR1 DFQATT, CDR2 SNEGSKA (reference sequence). The V gene end was trimmed by 2 bases and the J gene end by 5 bases; junction bases not matched to a gene: 5. The CDR3 sequence is CSARPTSGSGDTQYF. In DNA, the CDR3 is TGCAGTGCTAGACCGACTAGCGGGAGTGGAGATACGCAGTATTTT.

This clonotype appeared a few times. The V and J genes are TRBV7-8 and TRBJ2-2, with 7 bases lining up with TRBD2. Per the germline V gene, CDR1 is SGHVS and CDR2 is FQNEAQ. The CDR3 has 16 residues. The V gene end was trimmed by 1 base and the J gene end by 3 bases; junction bases not matched to a gene: 5. The CDR3 bases are TGTGCCAGCAGCTTAGTTTCGGGAGGTTACACCGGGGAGCTGTTTTTT. Translated: CASSLVSGGYTGELFF. The complete variable domain, with remaining parts taken from reference TRBV7-8 and TRBJ2-2, reads GAGVSQSPRYKVAKRGQDVALRCDPISGHVSLFWYQQALGQGPEFLTYFQNEAQLDKSGLPSDRFFAERPEGSVSTLKIQRTQQEDSAVYLCASSLVSGGYTGELFFGEGSRLTVL.

This clonotype came up a few times. The rearrangement joins TRBV12-3 or TRBV12-4 to TRBJ2-4, with D perhaps assigned TRBD1 or TRBD2 (5 bases each). V lost 3 bases and J 8 bases, leaving 20 bases between the germline ends. The length of the CDR3 is 16 residues. The CDR3 DNA reads as TGTGCCAGCAGTTTTATGGGACCGGGTCTCGGGGACATTCAGTACTTC. Residues: CASSFMGPGLGDIQYF.

This clonotype has just one count. This chain links TRBV14 with TRBJ2-3; the D is unclear. Germline V lookup: CDR1 SGHDN, CDR2 FVKESK. V was shortened by 3 bases and J by 2 bases, with 9 bases between the two germline ends. The CDR3 length is 14 residues. The CDR3 DNA reads as TGTGCCAGCAGCCACGCTGACGACACAGATACGCAGTATTTT. Its protein is CASSHADDTDTQYF.

V is TRBV5-1 and J is TRBJ2-5, with 14 bases fitting TRBD2. The CDR3 sequence is 17 residues long. CDR1 SGHRS and CDR2 YFSETQ come from the germline V gene. The junction had 4 bases not matched to a gene; V was cut back by 2 bases and J by 1 base. CDR3 bases: TGCGCCAGCAGCTTAGGAGGGACTAGCGGGGGCCAAGAGACCCAGTACTTC. It translates to CASSLGGTSGGQETQYF.

The table lists this clonotype with a few counts. The chain employs TRBV28 and TRBJ1-1, with TRBD1 matching over 10 bases. Germline V gives CDR1 MDHEN, CDR2 SYDVKM. The CDR3 is 19 amino acids. After removal of 2 bases from V and 3 bases from J, the junction contained 15 bases not matched to a gene. Here the CDR3 reads CASSLKGQGLRREDTEAFF. In DNA, the CDR3 is TGTGCCAGCAGTTTAAAGGGACAGGGGCTTAGAAGGGAGGACACTGAAGCTTTCTTT.

The genes are TRBV7-2 and TRBJ2-2, with unresolved D. The V and J ends lost 2 bases and 5 bases respectively, with 12 bases between them. This CDR3 comprises 15 residues. Per germline, CDR1 SGHTA and CDR2 FQGNSA. CDR3 residues: CASSLRTKGTGELFF. In DNA form, the CDR3 reads TGTGCCAGCAGCTTACGAACAAAAGGGACCGGGGAGCTGTTTTTT.

The V and J genes are TRBV12-3 or TRBV12-4 and TRBJ2-7; no firm D call. This CDR3 is built from 14 residues. Trimming shortened V by 1 base and J by 4 bases, and 11 bases separated the two germline ends. The CDR3 protein is CASSLDSITYEQYF. CDR3 coding DNA: TGTGCCAGCAGTTTAGACAGTATTACGTACGAGCAGTACTTC.

This clonotype was observed once. In DNA form, the CDR3 reads TGTGCCAGCAGCCGGGGGAGGGGGACCAATCAGCCCCAGCATTTT. Translating gives CASSRGRGTNQPQHF. V is TRBV7-8 and J is TRBJ1-5; a possible D gene is TRBD1 (6 bases). CDR3 length: 15 residues. Germline values: CDR1 SGHVS, CDR2 FQNEAQ. Trimming left V 5 bases short and J 3 bases short, with 14 bases between.

In this sample, this clonotype turned up once. The V gene is TRBV7-8, the J gene TRBJ1-1; weak D call: TRBD1 (6 bases). Germline V gene lookup returns CDR1 SGHVS and CDR2 FQNEAQ. Trimming took off 2 bases at V and 4 bases at J, with 14 bases between the two ends. There are 15 residues in the CDR3. CDR3 sequence (DNA): TGTGCCAGCAGCTTATATCAGGGGAGAAGCACTGAAGCTTTCTTT. Amino acid sequence: CASSLYQGRSTEAFF.

V gene TRBV11-2 combines with J gene TRBJ2-2, with D possibly being TRBD1 (5 bases). This CDR3 has 14 residues. Per the germline V gene, CDR1 is SGHAT and CDR2 is FQNNGV. Trimming pared 5 bases from V and 6 bases from J, leaving 13 bases between. The CDR3 here is CASSRKGYPGELFF. For the CDR3, the DNA is TGTGCCAGCAGCCGAAAGGGGTACCCCGGGGAGCTGTTTTTT.

The CDR3 DNA follows: TGTGCCAGCAGCTTAAGAGGGAGGGCCTCTTACAATGAGCAGTTCTTC. This gives the protein CASSLRGRASYNEQFF. The chain links TRBV7-3 to TRBJ2-1, with 7 bases that match TRBD2. The CDR3 loop spans 16 amino acids. Germline CDR1 SGHTA, CDR2 FQGTGA. Losses at the gene ends were 1 base for V and 4 bases for J; bases not matched to a gene: 7.

This clonotype has just a few counts. The rearrangement links TRBV18 to TRBJ2-1, with D possibly being TRBD2 (5 bases). The CDR3 loop spans 14 amino acids. Germline V CDR1 and CDR2: KGHSH, LQKENI. V shed 3 bases and J shed 5 bases, with 11 bases lying between them. CDR3 protein: CASSPERNNNEQFF. CDR3 DNA: TGTGCCAGCTCACCGGAGCGGAATAACAATGAGCAGTTCTTC. Variable domain in full (rest from reference TRBV18 and TRBJ2-1): NAGVMQNPRHLVRRRGQEARLRCSPMKGHSHVYWYRQLPEEGLKFMVYLQKENIIDESGMPKERFSAEFPKEGPSILRIQQVVRGDSAAYFCASSPERNNNEQFFGPGTRLTVL.